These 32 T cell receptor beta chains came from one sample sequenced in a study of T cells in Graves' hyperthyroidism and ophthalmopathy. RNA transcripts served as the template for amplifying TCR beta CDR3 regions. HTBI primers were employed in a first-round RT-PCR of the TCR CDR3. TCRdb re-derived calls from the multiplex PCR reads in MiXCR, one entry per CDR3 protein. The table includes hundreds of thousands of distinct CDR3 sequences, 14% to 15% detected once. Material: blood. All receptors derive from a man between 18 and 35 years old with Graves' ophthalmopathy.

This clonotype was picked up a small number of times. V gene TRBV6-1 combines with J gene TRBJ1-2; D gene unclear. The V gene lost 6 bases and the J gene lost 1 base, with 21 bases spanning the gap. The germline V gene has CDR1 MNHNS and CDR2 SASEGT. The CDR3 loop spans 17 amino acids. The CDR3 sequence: CASSRGRRPRVNYGYTF. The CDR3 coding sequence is TGTGCCAGCAGCAGAGGGAGACGGCCTAGGGTTAACTATGGCTACACCTTC.

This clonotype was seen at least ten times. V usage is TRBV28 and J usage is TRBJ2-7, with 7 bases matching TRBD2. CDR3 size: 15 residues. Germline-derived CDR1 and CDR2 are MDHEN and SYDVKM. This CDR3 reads CATTPWLAETYEQYF. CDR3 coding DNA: TGTGCTACAACCCCCTGGCTAGCGGAGACCTACGAGCAGTACTTC.

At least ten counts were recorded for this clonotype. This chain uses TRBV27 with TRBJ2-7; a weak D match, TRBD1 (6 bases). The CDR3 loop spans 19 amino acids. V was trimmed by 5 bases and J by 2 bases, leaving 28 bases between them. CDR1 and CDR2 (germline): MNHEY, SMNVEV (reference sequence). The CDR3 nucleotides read TGTGCCAGCAGTATACCCGGGACACCGATCCCTGGGGGAGCCTACGAGCAGTACTTC. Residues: CASSIPGTPIPGGAYEQYF.

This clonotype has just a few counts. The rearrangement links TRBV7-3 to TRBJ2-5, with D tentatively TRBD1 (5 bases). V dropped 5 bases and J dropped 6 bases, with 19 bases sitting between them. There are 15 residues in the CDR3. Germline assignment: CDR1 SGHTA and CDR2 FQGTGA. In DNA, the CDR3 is TGTGCCAGCAGCCCACAAGGCTTTGGGGCCAAGACCCAGTACTTC. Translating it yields CASSPQGFGAKTQYF.

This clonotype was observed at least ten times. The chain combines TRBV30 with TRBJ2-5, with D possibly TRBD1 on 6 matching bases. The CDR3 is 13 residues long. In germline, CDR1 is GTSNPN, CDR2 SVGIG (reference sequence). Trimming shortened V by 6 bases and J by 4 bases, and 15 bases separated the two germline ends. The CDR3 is CACNTGSGETQYF. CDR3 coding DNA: TGTGCCTGCAACACAGGGTCCGGAGAGACCCAGTACTTC.

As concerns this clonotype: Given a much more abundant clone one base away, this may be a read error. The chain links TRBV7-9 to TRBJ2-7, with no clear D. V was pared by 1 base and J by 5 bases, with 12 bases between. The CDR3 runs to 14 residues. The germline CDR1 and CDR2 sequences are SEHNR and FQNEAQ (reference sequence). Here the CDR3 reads CASSLVHGIHEQYF. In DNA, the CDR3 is TGTGCCAGCAGCTTAGTTCACGGCATTCACGAGCAGTACTTC.

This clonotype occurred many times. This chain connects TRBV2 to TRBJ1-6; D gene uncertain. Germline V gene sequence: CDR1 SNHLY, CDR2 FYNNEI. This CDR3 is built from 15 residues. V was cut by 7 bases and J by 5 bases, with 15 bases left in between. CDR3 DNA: TGTGCCAGCACCTTAGAGACACCTAATAATTCACCCCTCCACTTT. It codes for CASTLETPNNSPLHF.

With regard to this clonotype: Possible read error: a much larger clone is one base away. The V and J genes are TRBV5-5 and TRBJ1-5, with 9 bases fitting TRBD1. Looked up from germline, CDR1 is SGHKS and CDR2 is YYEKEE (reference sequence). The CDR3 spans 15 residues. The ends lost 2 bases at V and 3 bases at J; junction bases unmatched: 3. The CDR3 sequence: CASSFGQGTNQPQHF. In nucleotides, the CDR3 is TGTGCCAGCAGCTTTGGACAGGGGACCAATCAGCCCCAGCATTTT.

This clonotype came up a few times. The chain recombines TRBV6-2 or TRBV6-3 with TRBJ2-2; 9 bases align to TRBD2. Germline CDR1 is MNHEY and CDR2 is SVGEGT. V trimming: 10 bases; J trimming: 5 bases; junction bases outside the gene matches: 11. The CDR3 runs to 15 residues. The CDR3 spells CATPPRREGTGELFF. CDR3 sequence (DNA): TGTGCCACCCCACCGCGGCGGGAGGGAACCGGGGAGCTGTTTTTT.

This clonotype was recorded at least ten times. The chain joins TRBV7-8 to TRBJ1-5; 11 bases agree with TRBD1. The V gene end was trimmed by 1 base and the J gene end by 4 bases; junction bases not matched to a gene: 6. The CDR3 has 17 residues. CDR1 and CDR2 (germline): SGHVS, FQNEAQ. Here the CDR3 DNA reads TGTGCCAGCAGCTTAGGGGCGGGACAGGGGGGAAATCAGCCCCAGCATTTT. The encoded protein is CASSLGAGQGGNQPQHF.

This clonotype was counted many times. CDR3 DNA: TGTGCCATCAGCCAGGGACAGGATTATGGCTACACCTTC. It translates to CAISQGQDYGYTF. This chain joins TRBV10-3 and TRBJ1-2; 8 positions agree with TRBD1. The CDR3 covers 13 residues. From germline, CDR1 is ENHRY and CDR2 SYGVKD. Trimming cost V 6 bases and J 5 bases; bases outside gene matches: 5.

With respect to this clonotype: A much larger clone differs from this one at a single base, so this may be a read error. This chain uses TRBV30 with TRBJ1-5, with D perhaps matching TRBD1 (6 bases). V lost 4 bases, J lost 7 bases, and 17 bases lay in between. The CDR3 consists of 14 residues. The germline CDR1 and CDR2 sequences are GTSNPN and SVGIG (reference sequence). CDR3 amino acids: CAWNVQQGGQPQHF. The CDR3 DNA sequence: TGTGCCTGGAATGTACAACAGGGTGGACAGCCCCAGCATTTT. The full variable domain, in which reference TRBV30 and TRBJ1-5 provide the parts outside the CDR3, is SQTIHQWPATLVQPVGSPLSLECTVEGTSNPNLYWYRQAAGRGLQLLFYSVGIGQISSEVPQNLSASRPQDRQFILSSKKLLLSDSGFYLCAWNVQQGGQPQHFGDGTRLSIL.

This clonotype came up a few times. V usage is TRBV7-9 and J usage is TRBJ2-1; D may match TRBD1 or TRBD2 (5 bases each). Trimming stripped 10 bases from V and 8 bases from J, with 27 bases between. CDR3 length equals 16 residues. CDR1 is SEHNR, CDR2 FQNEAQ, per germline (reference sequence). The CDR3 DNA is TGTGCCATCAGTGAGTTGGGACCTAGTGGGTTGGATGAGCAGTTCTTC. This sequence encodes CAISELGPSGLDEQFF.

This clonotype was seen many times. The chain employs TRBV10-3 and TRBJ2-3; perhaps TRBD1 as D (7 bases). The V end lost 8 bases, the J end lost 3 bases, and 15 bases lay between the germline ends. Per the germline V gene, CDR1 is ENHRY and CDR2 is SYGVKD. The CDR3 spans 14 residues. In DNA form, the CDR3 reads TGTGCCATCGACGGCGGGACAGCTACAGATACGCAGTATTTT. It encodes CAIDGGTATDTQYF.

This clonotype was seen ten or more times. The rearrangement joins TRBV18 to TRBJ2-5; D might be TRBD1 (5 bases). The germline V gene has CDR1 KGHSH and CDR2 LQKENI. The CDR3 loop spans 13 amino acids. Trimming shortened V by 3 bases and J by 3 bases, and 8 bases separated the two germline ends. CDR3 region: CASSPVGEETQYF. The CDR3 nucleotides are TGTGCCAGCTCACCGGTAGGGGAAGAGACCCAGTACTTC.

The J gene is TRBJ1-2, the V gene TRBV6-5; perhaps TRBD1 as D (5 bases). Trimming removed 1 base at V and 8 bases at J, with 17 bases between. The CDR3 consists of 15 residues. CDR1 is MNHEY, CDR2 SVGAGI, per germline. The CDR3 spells CASSYYLEGTEGYTF. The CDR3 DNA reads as TGTGCCAGCAGTTACTACTTGGAGGGGACTGAAGGCTACACCTTC.

CDR3 sequence reads: CATSDFRDRGGQETQYF. In nucleotides, the CDR3 is TGTGCCACCAGTGATTTCCGGGACAGGGGGGGGCAAGAGACCCAGTACTTC. V usage is TRBV24-1 and J usage is TRBJ2-5, with 11 bases fitting TRBD1. Trimming took 1 base from V and 2 from J; bases not matched to a gene: 5. The germline CDR1 and CDR2 sequences are KGHDR and SFDVKD. CDR3 length: 17 amino acids.

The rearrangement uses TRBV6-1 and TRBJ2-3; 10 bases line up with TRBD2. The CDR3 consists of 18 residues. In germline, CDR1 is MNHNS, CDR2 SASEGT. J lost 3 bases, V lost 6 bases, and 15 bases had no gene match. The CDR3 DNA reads TGTGCCAGCAGCAACGCCCGAAGTAGCGGGAGGAGAACAGATACGCAGTATTTT. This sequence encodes CASSNARSSGRRTDTQYF.

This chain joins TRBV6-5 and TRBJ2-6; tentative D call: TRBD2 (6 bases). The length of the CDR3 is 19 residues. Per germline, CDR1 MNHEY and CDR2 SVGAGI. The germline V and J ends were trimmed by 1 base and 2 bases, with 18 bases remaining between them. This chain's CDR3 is CASSYFTSIGGPGANVLTF. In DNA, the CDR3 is TGTGCCAGCAGTTACTTTACTTCGATCGGAGGGCCTGGGGCCAACGTCCTGACTTTC.

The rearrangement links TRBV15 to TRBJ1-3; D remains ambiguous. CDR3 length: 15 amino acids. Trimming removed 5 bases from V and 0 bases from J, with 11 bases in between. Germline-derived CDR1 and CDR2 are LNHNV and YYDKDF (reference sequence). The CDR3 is CATSLDPGSGNTIYF. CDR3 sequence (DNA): TGTGCCACCAGCCTCGACCCGGGCTCTGGAAACACCATATATTTT.

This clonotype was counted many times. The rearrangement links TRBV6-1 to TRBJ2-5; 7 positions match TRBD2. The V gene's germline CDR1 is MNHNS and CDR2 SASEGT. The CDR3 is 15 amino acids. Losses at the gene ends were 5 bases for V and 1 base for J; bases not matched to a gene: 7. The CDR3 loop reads CASSYGGFVQETQYF. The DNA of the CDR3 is TGTGCCAGCAGTTACGGGGGGTTCGTCCAAGAGACCCAGTACTTC.

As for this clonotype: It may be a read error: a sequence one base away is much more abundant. CDR3 nucleotides: TGTGCCAGCAGTTTTAGGCGGGGGCCTGAGACCCAGTACTTC. The encoded protein is CASSFRRGPETQYF. The chain has TRBV12-3 or TRBV12-4 and TRBJ2-5, with a tentative D call TRBD2 (7 bases). The CDR3 totals 14 residues. Trimming cost V 3 bases and J 5 bases, with 13 bases left between them.

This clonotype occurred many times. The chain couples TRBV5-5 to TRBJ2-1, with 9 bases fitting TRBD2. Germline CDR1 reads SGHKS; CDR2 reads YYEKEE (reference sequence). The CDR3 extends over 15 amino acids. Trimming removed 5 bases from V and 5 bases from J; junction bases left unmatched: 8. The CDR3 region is CASRFLAGAHNEQFF. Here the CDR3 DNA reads TGTGCCAGCAGATTTTTAGCGGGGGCCCACAATGAGCAGTTCTTC.

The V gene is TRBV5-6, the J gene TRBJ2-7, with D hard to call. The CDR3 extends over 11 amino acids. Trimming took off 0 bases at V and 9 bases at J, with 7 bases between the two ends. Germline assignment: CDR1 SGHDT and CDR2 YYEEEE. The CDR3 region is CASSLGSLQYF. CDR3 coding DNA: TGTGCCAGCAGCTTGGGGAGCCTGCAGTACTTC. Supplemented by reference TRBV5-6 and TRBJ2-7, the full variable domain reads DAGVTQSPTHLIKTRGQQVTLRCSPKSGHDTVSWYQQALGQGPQFIFQYYEEEERQRGNFPDRFSGHQFPNYSSELNVNALLLGDSALYLCASSLGSLQYFGPGTRLTVT.

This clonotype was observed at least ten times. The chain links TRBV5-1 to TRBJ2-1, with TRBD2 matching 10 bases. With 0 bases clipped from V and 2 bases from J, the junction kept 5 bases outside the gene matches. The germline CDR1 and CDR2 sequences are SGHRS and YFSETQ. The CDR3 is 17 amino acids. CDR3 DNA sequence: TGCGCCAGCAGCTTGGGGGCCCTAGCGGGGGCCTACAATGAGCAGTTCTTC. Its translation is CASSLGALAGAYNEQFF.

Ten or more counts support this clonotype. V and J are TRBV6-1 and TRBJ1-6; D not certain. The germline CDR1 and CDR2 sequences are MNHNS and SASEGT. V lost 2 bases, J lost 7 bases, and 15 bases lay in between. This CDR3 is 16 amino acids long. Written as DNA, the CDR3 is TGTGCCAGCAGTGAACGGCCTCCGGGCCCCAATTCACCCCTCCACTTT. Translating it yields CASSERPPGPNSPLHF.

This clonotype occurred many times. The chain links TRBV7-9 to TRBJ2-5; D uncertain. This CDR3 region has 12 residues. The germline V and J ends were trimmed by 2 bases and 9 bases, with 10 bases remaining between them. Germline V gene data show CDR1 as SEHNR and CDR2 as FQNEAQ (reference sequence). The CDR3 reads CASSLLGKPQYF. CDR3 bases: TGTGCCAGCAGCTTATTGGGGAAGCCCCAGTACTTC. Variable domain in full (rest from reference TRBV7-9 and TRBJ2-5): DTGVSQNPRHKITKRGQNVTFRCDPISEHNRLYWYRQTLGQGPEFLTYFQNEAQLEKSRLLSDRFSAERPKGSFSTLEIQRTEQGDSAMYLCASSLLGKPQYFGPGTRLLVL.

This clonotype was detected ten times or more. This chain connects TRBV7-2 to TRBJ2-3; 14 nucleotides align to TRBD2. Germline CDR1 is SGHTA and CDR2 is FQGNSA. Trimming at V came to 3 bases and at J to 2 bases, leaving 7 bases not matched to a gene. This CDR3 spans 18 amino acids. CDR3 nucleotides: TGTGCCAGCAGCTTCGGGCGACTAGCGGGAGGGGTCACAGATACGCAGTATTTT. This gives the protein CASSFGRLAGGVTDTQYF.

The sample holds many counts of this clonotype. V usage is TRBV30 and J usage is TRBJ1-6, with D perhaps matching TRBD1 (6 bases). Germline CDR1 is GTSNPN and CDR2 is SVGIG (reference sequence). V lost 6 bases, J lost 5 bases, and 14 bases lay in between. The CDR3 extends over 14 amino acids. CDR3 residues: CACQGQSNNSPLHF. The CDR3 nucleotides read TGTGCCTGTCAAGGACAGAGCAATAATTCACCCCTCCACTTT.

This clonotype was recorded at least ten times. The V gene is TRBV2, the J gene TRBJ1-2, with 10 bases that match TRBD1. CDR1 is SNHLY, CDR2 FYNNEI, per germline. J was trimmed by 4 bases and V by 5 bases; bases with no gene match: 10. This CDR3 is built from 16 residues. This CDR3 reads CASSTIGQGDSYGYTF. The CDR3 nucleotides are TGTGCCAGCAGTACGATCGGACAGGGGGATTCCTATGGCTACACCTTC. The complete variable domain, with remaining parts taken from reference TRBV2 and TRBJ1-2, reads EPEVTQTPSHQVTQMGQEVILRCVPISNHLYFYWYRQILGQKVEFLVSFYNNEISEKSEIFDDQFSVERPDGSNFTLKIRSTKLEDSAMYFCASSTIGQGDSYGYTFGSGTRLTVV.

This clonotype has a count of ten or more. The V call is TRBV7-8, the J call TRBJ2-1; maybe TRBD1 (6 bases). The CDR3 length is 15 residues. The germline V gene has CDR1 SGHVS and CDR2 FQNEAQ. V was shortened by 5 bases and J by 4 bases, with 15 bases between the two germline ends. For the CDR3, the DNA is TGTGCCAGCAGCCCTACCTCCGGACAGTACAATGAGCAGTTCTTC. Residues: CASSPTSGQYNEQFF. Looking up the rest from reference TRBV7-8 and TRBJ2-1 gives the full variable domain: GAGVSQSPRYKVAKRGQDVALRCDPISGHVSLFWYQQALGQGPEFLTYFQNEAQLDKSGLPSDRFFAERPEGSVSTLKIQRTQQEDSAVYLCASSPTSGQYNEQFFGPGTRLTVL.

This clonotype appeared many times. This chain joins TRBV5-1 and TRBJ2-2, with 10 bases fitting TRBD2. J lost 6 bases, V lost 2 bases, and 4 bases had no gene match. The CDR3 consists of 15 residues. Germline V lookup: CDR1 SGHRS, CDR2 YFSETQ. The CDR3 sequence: CASSLSLAGAGELFF. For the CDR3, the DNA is TGCGCCAGCAGCTTATCCCTAGCGGGAGCCGGGGAGCTGTTTTTT. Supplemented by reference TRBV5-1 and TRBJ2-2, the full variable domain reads KAGVTQTPRYLIKTRGQQVTLSCSPISGHRSVSWYQQTPGQGLQFLFEYFSETQRNKGNFPGRFSGRQFSNSRSEMNVSTLELGDSALYLCASSLSLAGAGELFFGEGSRLTVL.